This TCR beta chain was identified in a study of long-term antiretroviral therapy in people with HIV. V was shortened by 1 base and J by 5 bases, with 14 bases between the two germline ends. Germline CDR1 is MNHEY and CDR2 is SMNVEV (reference sequence). The CDR3 totals 15 residues. Every one of the donors gave at least one pre-ART PBMC sample and at least two post-ART PBMC samples. An immunoSEQ assay, version v3.0, was performed at survey level. The target of sequencing was 40,000-50,000 T-cell genomes per sample. This table comes from immunoSEQ multiplex PCR, and its TCRdb copy is limited to in-frame clones, with some not included. The top ten clones hold over 6.5% of a sample with about 22,000 clones, around 82% of them seen once. Remarks on this clone: Its antigen remains unknown.

General study results and limits: Relative to control repertoires, HIV repertoires exhibited narrower CDR3 length ranges. Blood sampling spanned 2004 to 2017, possibly under older ART regimens.

The chain employs TRBV27 and TRBJ1-1, with D perhaps matching TRBD1 (6 bases). Sequences were derived from unsorted PBMCs, sampled at the start of antiretroviral therapy. The TCR originated in a man in his fifties or sixties with HIV. The CDR3 reads CASSLWGSGVTEAFF. CDR3 coding DNA: TGTGCCAGCAGTTTATGGGGCTCAGGGGTGACTGAAGCTTTCTTT.